Shown below are 18 T cell receptor beta chains from a single sample sequenced in a study of beta chain features in type 1 diabetes. Their antigen targets remain unknown. The study, taken as a whole, reports: Moderately but significantly shorter TCRB CDR3s were found in Type 1 diabetes patients in all four CD4+ subsets.

Investigators reverse transcribed all isolated RNA, so they sequenced expressed TCRB transcripts. Sequenced by immunoSEQ multiplex PCR; TCRdb stores in-frame clones only, minus some. The data show around 250,000 clones, approximately 25% seen once. Sample: naive CD4+ T cells from blood. The receptors shown here come from a woman aged 25 to 39 with type 1 diabetes.

In its sample, this clone was seen a few times. The chain couples TRBV9 to TRBJ2-1; D is perhaps TRBD2 (6 bases). The V end lost 0 bases, the J end lost 7 bases, and 17 bases lay between the germline ends. CDR1 and CDR2 from the germline V gene are SGDLS and YYNGEE. This CDR3 is 16 amino acids long. The CDR3 reads CASSVGLSEGMNEQFF. The CDR3 coding sequence is TGTGCCAGCAGCGTAGGTCTGTCGGAGGGGATGAATGAGCAGTTCTTC. The full variable domain, its missing parts supplied by reference TRBV9 and TRBJ2-1, is DSGVTQTPKHLITATGQRVTLRCSPRSGDLSVYWYQQSLDQGLQFLIQYYNGEERAKGNILERFSAQQFPDLHSELNLSSLELGDSALYFCASSVGLSEGMNEQFFGPGTRLTVL.

This sequence joins TRBV6-5 and TRBJ1-5, with D possibly being TRBD1 (6 bases). Per germline, CDR1 MNHEY and CDR2 SVGAGI. V dropped 6 bases and J dropped 4 bases, with 10 bases sitting between them. The CDR3 is 13 residues long. The DNA of the CDR3 is TGTGCCAGCAGCCTCCAGGGGAATCAGCCCCAGCATTTT. Translation gives CASSLQGNQPQHF.

This clone has just a few counts. Here the CDR3 DNA reads TGCGCCAGCAGCTTTGACAGTGGCACTGAAGCTTTCTTT. Amino acids: CASSFDSGTEAFF. The chain employs TRBV5-1 and TRBJ1-1; maybe TRBD1 (5 bases). The V end lost 2 bases, the J end lost 4 bases, and 9 bases lay between the germline ends. The V gene's germline CDR1 is SGHRS and CDR2 YFSETQ. This CDR3 contains 13 residues.

The chain uses TRBV4-1 and TRBJ2-7; 10 bases are shared with TRBD2. The V gene's germline CDR1 is MGHRA and CDR2 YSYEKL. The CDR3 covers 16 residues. J lost 6 bases, V lost 2 bases, and 10 bases had no gene match. The CDR3 loop is CASSQLSSGRRGEQYF. Written as DNA, the CDR3 is TGCGCCAGCAGCCAACTGTCTAGCGGGAGAAGGGGCGAGCAGTACTTC.

The chain has TRBV29-1 and TRBJ2-5, with 8 bases aligning to TRBD1. Germline V gene sequence: CDR1 SQVTM, CDR2 ANQGSEA. V was clipped by 3 bases and J by 1 base; unmatched bases: 7. The CDR3 loop spans 15 amino acids. CDR3 sequence: CSVDKTGDTQETQYF. The CDR3 DNA sequence: TGCAGCGTTGATAAGACAGGGGATACCCAAGAGACCCAGTACTTC.

The gene calls are TRBV11-2 and TRBJ2-6; D unresolved. The CDR3 contains 15 residues. From germline, CDR1 is SGHAT and CDR2 FQNNGV. V was cut by 5 bases and J by 4 bases, with 12 bases left in between. The CDR3 reads CASSRSSRGANVLTF. The CDR3 DNA reads TGTGCCAGCAGCCGATCCTCCCGGGGGGCCAACGTCCTGACTTTC. Complete variable domain (other parts from reference TRBV11-2 and TRBJ2-6): EAGVAQSPRYKIIEKRQSVAFWCNPISGHATLYWYQQILGQGPKLLIQFQNNGVVDDSQLPKDRFSAERLKGVDSTLKIQPAKLEDSAVYLCASSRSSRGANVLTFGAGSRLTVL.

On this clone itself: Within the sample, other DNA sequences also encode this same CDR3. The chain couples TRBV7-9 to TRBJ2-5, with D hard to call. Germline lookup yields CDR1 SEHNR and CDR2 FQNEAQ (reference sequence). With 5 bases removed from V and 1 base from J, the gap between germline ends came to 5 bases. This CDR3 is built from 12 residues. The CDR3 region is CASSLRQETQYF. The CDR3, as DNA: TGTGCCAGCAGCCTCCGCCAAGAGACCCAGTACTTC.

This clone was detected only a few times. The V and J genes are TRBV29-1 and TRBJ2-1, with unresolved D. Trimming shortened V by 7 bases and J by 8 bases, and 21 bases separated the two germline ends. CDR1 and CDR2 from the germline V gene are SQVTM and ANQGSEA. This CDR3 comprises 14 residues. The CDR3 is CSAANPGSFDEQFF. The DNA for the CDR3 is TGCAGCGCCGCAAACCCGGGTAGTTTCGATGAGCAGTTCTTC.

This clone was seen a few times. Other DNA sequences in the same sample also yield this CDR3. The V call is TRBV28, the J call TRBJ1-2, with D perhaps TRBD1 (5 bases). The CDR3 totals 12 residues. Germline assignment: CDR1 MDHEN and CDR2 SYDVKM. The V and J ends lost 2 bases and 4 bases respectively, with 5 bases between them. CDR3 residues: CASSLQGYGYTF. The CDR3, as DNA: TGTGCCAGCAGTTTACAGGGCTATGGCTACACCTTC.

This clone was counted between two and nine times. The V call is TRBV4-1, the J call TRBJ2-4; 7 positions match TRBD2. In germline, CDR1 is MGHRA, CDR2 YSYEKL. This CDR3 is built from 17 residues. J was trimmed by 0 bases and V by 0 bases; bases with no gene match: 5. For the CDR3, the DNA is TGCGCCAGCAGCCAAGATGGTCGCGGGAGAGCCAAAAACATTCAGTACTTC. As protein: CASSQDGRGRAKNIQYF.

This clone was detected only a few times. This rearrangement joins TRBV19 to TRBJ1-1, with TRBD1 matching over 10 bases. The CDR3 loop spans 14 amino acids. Germline V CDR1 and CDR2: LNHDA, SQIVND (reference sequence). The trim removed 3 bases at V and 4 bases at J, leaving 2 bases unmatched. The CDR3 protein is CASSMWTGGTEAFF. The DNA of the CDR3 is TGTGCCAGTAGTATGTGGACAGGGGGCACTGAAGCTTTCTTT.

This clone was counted between two and nine times. CDR3 DNA: TGTGCCAGTAGTATACCCCAAGATACGCAGTATTTT. Translation: CASSIPQDTQYF. The rearrangement joins TRBV19 to TRBJ2-3; D unclear. V shed 2 bases and J shed 5 bases, with 5 bases lying between them. Germline V gene sequence: CDR1 LNHDA, CDR2 SQIVND (reference sequence). The CDR3 has 12 amino acids.

This clone showed up just a few times. V and J are TRBV7-3 and TRBJ2-1; TRBD2 matches 9 bases. CDR3 size: 15 residues. Trimming removed 3 bases from V and 9 bases from J; junction bases left unmatched: 9. CDR1 and CDR2 from the germline V gene are SGHTA and FQGTGA. In nucleotides, the CDR3 is TGTGCCAGCAGCTTGCTCCTAGCGGGAACCACTGAGCAGTTCTTC. It encodes CASSLLLAGTTEQFF.

This clone occurred a few times. V is TRBV5-1 and J is TRBJ2-1; 7 bases are a match to TRBD2. This CDR3 has 16 residues. The V and J ends lost 3 bases and 0 bases, in that order; junction bases with no gene match: 6. Germline-derived CDR1 and CDR2 are SGHRS and YFSETQ. The CDR3 coding sequence is TGCGCCAGCAGCTCTAGCGGTACGAGCTCCTACAATGAGCAGTTCTTC. Amino acids: CASSSSGTSSYNEQFF.

This chain uses TRBV29-1 with TRBJ1-1; D uncertain. CDR3 length: 15 amino acids. Between the trimmed V and J ends, which lost 2 bases and 0 bases, there was a span of 13 bases. Germline V lookup: CDR1 SQVTM, CDR2 ANQGSEA. This CDR3 is CSVENRLAMNTEAFF. The DNA for the CDR3 is TGCAGCGTTGAAAATCGACTGGCTATGAACACTGAAGCTTTCTTT.

V gene TRBV9 combines with J gene TRBJ2-1; 12 positions agree with TRBD2. Looked up from germline, CDR1 is SGDLS and CDR2 is YYNGEE. Losses at the gene ends were 4 bases for V and 2 bases for J; bases not matched to a gene: 7. CDR3 length equals 17 residues. The chain's CDR3 is CASSPQGLAGAYNEQFF. CDR3 in DNA: TGTGCCAGCAGCCCTCAGGGACTAGCGGGTGCCTACAATGAGCAGTTCTTC.

This sequence joins TRBV29-1 and TRBJ2-3, with 7 bases aligning to TRBD1. V lost 4 bases and J lost 0; bases outside the gene matches: 7. CDR3 length: 15 residues. Germline assignment: CDR1 SQVTM and CDR2 ANQGSEA. The CDR3 nucleotides read TGCAGCGTTGGACAGGGAAGTTCTAGCACAGATACGCAGTATTTT. As protein: CSVGQGSSSTDTQYF.

The table lists this clone with a few counts. The J gene is TRBJ2-1, the V gene TRBV4-1; the match to TRBD1 covers 7 bases. Germline V CDR1 and CDR2: MGHRA, YSYEKL. V dropped 4 bases and J dropped 12; count of bases not matched to a gene: 3. The CDR3 has 11 amino acids. The CDR3 here is CASSRQGWQFF. The CDR3 nucleotides read TGCGCCAGCAGCCGACAGGGCTGGCAGTTCTTC.